The entry below describes one TCR beta chain. The target antigen is unknown. This sample also contains other DNA sequences that code for the same CDR3. The treatment: oral pan-JAK inhibitor, 5-10 mg twice daily. Those with alopecia areata gave lesional scalp punch biopsies and peripheral blood. It was cDNA, reverse transcribed from extracted RNA, that served as the sequencing template. Here immunoSEQ multiplex PCR was the method, and the copy in TCRdb shows in-frame clones only, minus some. Seen here are about 190,000 clones, 50% to 60% observed once, and the top ten hold approximately 0.7%. Trimming cost V 5 bases and J 1 base, with 12 bases left between them. The CDR3 contains 15 residues. CDR1 is SEHNR, CDR2 FQNEAQ, per germline (reference sequence). The sample belongs to a study of CD8+ T cells in alopecia areata. Study conclusions and caveats: Numerous clones, expanded in lesions, remained in scalp and blood during tofacitinib.

The TCR comes from a human donor with alopecia areata. The starting material was CD4+ T cells sorted from blood, obtained at week 4, from a patient treated with tofacitinib. J is TRBJ2-1 and V is TRBV7-9; D perhaps matches TRBD2 (6 bases). CDR3 region: CASSPLAGSYNEQFF. As DNA, the CDR3 is TGTGCCAGCAGCCCCCTGGCGGGGTCCTACAATGAGCAGTTCTTC.